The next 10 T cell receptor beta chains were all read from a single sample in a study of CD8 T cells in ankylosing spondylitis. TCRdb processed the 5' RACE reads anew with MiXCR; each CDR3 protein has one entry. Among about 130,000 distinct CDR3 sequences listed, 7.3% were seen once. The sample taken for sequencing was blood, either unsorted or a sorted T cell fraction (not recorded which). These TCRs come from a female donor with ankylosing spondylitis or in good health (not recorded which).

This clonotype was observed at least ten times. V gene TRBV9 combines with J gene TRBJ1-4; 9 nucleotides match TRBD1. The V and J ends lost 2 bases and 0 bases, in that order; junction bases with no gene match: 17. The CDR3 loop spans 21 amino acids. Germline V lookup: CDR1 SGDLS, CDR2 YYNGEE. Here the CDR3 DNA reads TGTGCCAGCAGCGTTCGACCAGATGGGACAGGGATAGGGGCAACTAATGAAAAACTGTTTTTT. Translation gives CASSVRPDGTGIGATNEKLFF.

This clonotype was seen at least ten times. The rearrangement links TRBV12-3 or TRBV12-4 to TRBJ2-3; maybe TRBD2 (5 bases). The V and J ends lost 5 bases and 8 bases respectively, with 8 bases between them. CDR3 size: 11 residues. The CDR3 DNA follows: TGTGCCAGCAGTCGGACTGTTACGCAGTATTTT. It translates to CASSRTVTQYF.

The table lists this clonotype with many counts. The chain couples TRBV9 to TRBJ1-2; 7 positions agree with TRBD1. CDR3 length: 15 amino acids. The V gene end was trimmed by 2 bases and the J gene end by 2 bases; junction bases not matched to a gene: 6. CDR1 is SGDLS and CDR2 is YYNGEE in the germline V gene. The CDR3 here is CASSVGLQGNYGYTF. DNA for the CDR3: TGTGCCAGCAGCGTGGGGCTACAGGGGAACTATGGCTACACCTTC.

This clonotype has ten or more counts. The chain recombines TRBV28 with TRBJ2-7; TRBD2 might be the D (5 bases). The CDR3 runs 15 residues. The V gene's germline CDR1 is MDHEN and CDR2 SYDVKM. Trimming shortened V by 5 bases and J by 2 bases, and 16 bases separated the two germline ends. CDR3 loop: CASSPQLGWTYEQYF. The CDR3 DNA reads TGTGCCAGCAGTCCACAACTAGGTTGGACCTACGAGCAGTACTTC.

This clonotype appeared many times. The CDR3, as DNA: TGTGCCAGCAGCCTCCAGCGGCTGAACACCGGGGAGCTGTTTTTT. Translated: CASSLQRLNTGELFF. J is TRBJ2-2 and V is TRBV4-2; tentative D call: TRBD2 (5 bases). The germline CDR1 and CDR2 sequences are LGHNA and YNFKEQ. CDR3 size: 15 residues. Trimming took 4 bases from V and 1 from J, leaving 10 bases between them.

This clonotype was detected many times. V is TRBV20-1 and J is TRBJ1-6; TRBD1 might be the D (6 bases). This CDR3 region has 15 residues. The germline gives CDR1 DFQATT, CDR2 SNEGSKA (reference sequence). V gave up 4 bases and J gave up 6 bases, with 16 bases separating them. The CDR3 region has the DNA TGCAGTGCTACCCCGGACAGTCTTGGTAATTCACCCCTCCACTTT. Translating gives CSATPDSLGNSPLHF.

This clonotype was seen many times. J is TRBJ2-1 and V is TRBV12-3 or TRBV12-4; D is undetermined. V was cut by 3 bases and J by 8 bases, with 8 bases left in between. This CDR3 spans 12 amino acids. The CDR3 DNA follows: TGTGCCAGCAGTTTTTCGACTTATGAGCAGTTCTTC. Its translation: CASSFSTYEQFF.

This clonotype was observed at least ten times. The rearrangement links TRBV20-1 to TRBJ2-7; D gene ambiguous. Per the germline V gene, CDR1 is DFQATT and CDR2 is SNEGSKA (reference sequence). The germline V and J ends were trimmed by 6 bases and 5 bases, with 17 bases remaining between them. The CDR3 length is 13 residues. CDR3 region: CSALEYAPNEQYF. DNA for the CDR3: TGCAGTGCCCTGGAGTACGCGCCTAACGAGCAGTACTTC.

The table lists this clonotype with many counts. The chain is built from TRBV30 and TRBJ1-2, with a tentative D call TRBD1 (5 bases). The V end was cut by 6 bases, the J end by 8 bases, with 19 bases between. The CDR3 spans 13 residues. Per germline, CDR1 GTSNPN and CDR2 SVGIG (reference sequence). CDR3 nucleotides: TGTGCCTGCACGGGCCAGGGCGGCGTAGGCTACACCTTC. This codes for CACTGQGGVGYTF.

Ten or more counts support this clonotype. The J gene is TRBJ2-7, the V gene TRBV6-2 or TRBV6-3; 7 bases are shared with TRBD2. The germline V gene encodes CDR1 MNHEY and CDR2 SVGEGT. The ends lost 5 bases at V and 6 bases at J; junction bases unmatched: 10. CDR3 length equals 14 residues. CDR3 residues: CASSIGLVGVEQYF. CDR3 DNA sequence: TGTGCCAGCAGTATCGGACTAGTGGGGGTCGAGCAGTACTTC.